The 23 T cell receptor beta chains in this list originate from one sample, sequenced in a study of blood T cell repertoires in COVID-19. Sequencing used immunoSEQ multiplex PCR; TCRdb keeps in-frame clones, though not all of them. This table holds 250,000 to 300,000 clones, 65% to 90% found once. Material for sequencing was PBMCs or T cells enriched from blood (not recorded which). The receptors derive from a young man who had recovered from COVID-19.

In its sample, this clone was seen a few times. This CDR3 reads CASSLTASGRSPNEQFF. The CDR3 DNA reads TGCGCCAGCAGCTTGACGGCTAGCGGGAGGAGTCCCAATGAGCAGTTCTTC. This sequence joins TRBV5-1 and TRBJ2-1; 11 bases are shared with TRBD2. The CDR3 extends over 17 amino acids. Trimming cost V 1 base and J 6 bases; bases outside gene matches: 9. Per the germline V gene, CDR1 is SGHRS and CDR2 is YFSETQ.

About this clone: Different DNA sequences within this sample yield the same CDR3. The gene calls are TRBV28 and TRBJ1-2, with 8 bases identical to TRBD1. The ends lost 5 bases at V and 4 bases at J; junction bases unmatched: 3. This CDR3 contains 13 residues. CDR1 and CDR2 from the germline V gene are MDHEN and SYDVKM. The CDR3 reads CASSQDRGYGYTF. CDR3 DNA: TGTGCCAGCAGTCAAGACAGGGGCTATGGCTACACCTTC.

The gene calls are TRBV5-1 and TRBJ1-6; D unclear. V was trimmed by 6 bases and J by 2 bases, leaving 9 bases between them. CDR3 length equals 14 residues. The V gene's germline CDR1 is SGHRS and CDR2 YFSETQ. CDR3 DNA sequence: TGCGCCAGCACCGAGGGCCCCTATAATTCACCCCTCCACTTT. Translated: CASTEGPYNSPLHF.

This clone was counted between two and nine times. The J gene is TRBJ2-7, the V gene TRBV5-1, with D tentatively TRBD1 (6 bases). V gave up 0 bases and J gave up 3 bases, with 10 bases separating them. In germline, CDR1 is SGHRS, CDR2 YFSETQ. CDR3 length: 14 residues. The CDR3 DNA follows: TGCGCCAGCAGCTTGGGGACAGTATACTACGAGCAGTACTTC. This gives the protein CASSLGTVYYEQYF.

This clone was seen only a few times. This chain links TRBV11-2 with TRBJ1-2, with D tentatively TRBD1 (6 bases). V was clipped by 5 bases and J by 7 bases, with 26 bases between them. CDR1 and CDR2 from the germline V gene are SGHAT and FQNNGV. CDR3 size: 17 residues. This chain's CDR3 is CASSRGGGRYDFGGYTF. The CDR3 coding sequence is TGTGCCAGCAGCCGTGGGGGGGGCCGGTATGATTTTGGTGGCTACACCTTC.

J is TRBJ1-1 and V is TRBV14; tentative D call: TRBD1 (6 bases). In germline, CDR1 is SGHDN, CDR2 FVKESK. CDR3 length: 14 residues. The ends were cut back, 4 bases at V and 4 bases at J, with 13 bases in the middle. As DNA, the CDR3 is TGTGCCAGCAGCCTCAGACAGGCGGGCACTGAAGCTTTCTTT. As protein: CASSLRQAGTEAFF.

V and J are TRBV11-2 and TRBJ2-1, with D unresolved. Germline CDR1 reads SGHAT; CDR2 reads FQNNGV. The ends were cut back, 5 bases at V and 6 bases at J, with 17 bases in the middle. The CDR3 consists of 15 residues. CDR3 loop: CASSPRRSSGNEQFF. CDR3 bases: TGTGCCAGCAGCCCTCGACGGAGCTCTGGCAATGAGCAGTTCTTC.

This chain connects TRBV7-9 to TRBJ2-7; the D is unclear. Germline V gene data show CDR1 as SEHNR and CDR2 as FQNEAQ (reference sequence). CDR3 length equals 12 residues. V lost 5 bases and J lost 0, with 5 bases in between. CDR3: CASSGSSYEQYF. The CDR3 bases are TGTGCCAGCAGCGGTAGCTCCTACGAGCAGTACTTC.

As to this clone: At one of its ends the junction is not consistent with the germline gene, which may arise from a read error. This chain links TRBV25-1 with TRBJ2-7; D gene uncertain. Germline lookup yields CDR1 MGHDK and CDR2 SYGVNS. CDR3 length equals 14 residues. CDR3: CASSATRPSNEQYF. The CDR3 region has the DNA TGTGCCAGCAGTGCGACACGACCCTCCAACGAGCAGTACTTC.

The chain combines TRBV12-5 with TRBJ1-1, with 9 bases lining up with TRBD1. The CDR3 is made up of 17 amino acids. In germline, CDR1 is LGHNT, CDR2 FRNRAP. J lost 3 bases, V lost 0 bases, and 8 bases had no gene match. The CDR3 loop is CASGLVSGQGKYTEAFF. As DNA, the CDR3 is TGTGCTAGTGGTTTGGTTTCGGGACAGGGAAAATACACTGAAGCTTTCTTT. The entire variable domain, with the rest obtained from reference TRBV12-5 and TRBJ1-1, is as follows: DARVTQTPRHKVTEMGQEVTMRCQPILGHNTVFWYRQTMMQGLELLAYFRNRAPLDDSGMPKDRFSAEMPDATLATLKIQPSEPRDSAVYFCASGLVSGQGKYTEAFFGQGTRLTVV.

This clone has only a few counts. Within the sample, other DNA sequences also encode this same CDR3. This sequence joins TRBV29-1 and TRBJ1-2, with 8 bases fitting TRBD1. The CDR3 runs to 12 residues. Germline values: CDR1 SQVTM, CDR2 ANQGSEA. V shed 6 bases and J 4 bases; nucleotides not matched to a gene: 4. CDR3 coding DNA: TGCAGCGTGACCGACAGGGGCTATGGCTACACCTTC. This translates into CSVTDRGYGYTF.

Only a few counts were recorded for this clone. Here the CDR3 reads CASSGTDRVGAEQYF. DNA for the CDR3: TGTGCCAGCAGCGGAACGGACAGGGTGGGTGCGGAGCAGTACTTC. J is TRBJ2-7 and V is TRBV5-4; 8 bases align to TRBD1. The germline gives CDR1 SGHNT, CDR2 YYREEE (reference sequence). Trimming removed 4 bases from V and 7 bases from J; junction bases left unmatched: 13. CDR3 size: 15 residues.

The J gene is TRBJ2-1, the V gene TRBV7-9; the match to TRBD2 covers 9 bases. The V gene's germline CDR1 is SEHNR and CDR2 FQNEAQ (reference sequence). The J segment lost 5 bases and the V segment lost 4 bases, leaving 9 bases of the junction unmatched. The CDR3 has 16 residues. The CDR3 DNA sequence: TGTGCCAGCAGCTCGGGGGCTGAGCGGGGGGACAATGAGCAGTTCTTC. Its protein product is CASSSGAERGDNEQFF.

This clone was found a few times. The rearrangement joins TRBV6-2 or TRBV6-3 to TRBJ2-7, with 11 bases matching TRBD2. The trim removed 5 bases at V and 5 bases at J, leaving 8 bases unmatched. The germline V gene encodes CDR1 MNHEY and CDR2 SVGEGT. This CDR3 region has 15 residues. For the CDR3, the DNA is TGTGCCAGCAGTCGAACTAGCGGGAGTCCCCACGAGCAGTACTTC. Encoded protein: CASSRTSGSPHEQYF.

The rearrangement uses TRBV12-3 or TRBV12-4 and TRBJ2-1; no clear D gene. The V end was cut by 3 bases, the J end by 8 bases, with 11 bases between. The CDR3 length is 13 residues. The CDR3 bases are TGTGCCAGCAGTTTGAGTAGTACCCATGAGCAGTTCTTC. Its translation is CASSLSSTHEQFF.

The chain combines TRBV15 with TRBJ2-2, with D perhaps matching TRBD1 (5 bases). In germline, CDR1 is LNHNV, CDR2 YYDKDF (reference sequence). Trimming removed 4 bases at V and 4 bases at J, with 7 bases between. The CDR3 has 13 residues. The CDR3 protein is CATSIQGTGELFF. The CDR3, as DNA: TGTGCCACCAGCATCCAGGGCACCGGGGAGCTGTTTTTT.

Concerning this clone: This same CDR3 is encoded by further DNA sequences in the sample. This chain links TRBV6-5 with TRBJ2-7; 10 bases are shared with TRBD2. Germline-derived CDR1 and CDR2 are MNHEY and SVGAGI. This CDR3 comprises 16 residues. J lost 0 bases, V lost 0 bases, and 2 bases had no gene match. CDR3 amino acids: CASSYSGLADSYEQYF. CDR3 sequence (DNA): TGTGCCAGCAGTTACTCTGGACTAGCGGACTCCTACGAGCAGTACTTC.

The rearrangement links TRBV10-2 to TRBJ1-5; D call uncertain. V shed 3 bases and J shed 3 bases, with 12 bases lying between them. Germline V gene data show CDR1 as WSHSY and CDR2 as SAAADI. The CDR3 has 15 amino acids. The CDR3 DNA reads TGCGCCAGCAGTGAAAAGCGGCCTCACAATCAGCCCCAGCATTTT. This gives the protein CASSEKRPHNQPQHF.

The chain couples TRBV18 to TRBJ2-3; TRBD1 agrees at 7 bases. The germline gives CDR1 KGHSH, CDR2 LQKENI. The CDR3 spans 14 residues. J was trimmed by 2 bases and V by 4 bases; bases with no gene match: 3. CDR3 sequence: CASSRTGDTDTQYF. CDR3 DNA sequence: TGTGCCAGCTCACGGACAGGAGACACAGATACGCAGTATTTT.

There are a few counts of this clone. The V gene is TRBV3-1 (or the pseudogene TRBV3-2), the J gene TRBJ2-1, with TRBD2 identical over 10 bases. The CDR3 covers 19 residues. V dropped 1 base and J dropped 7; count of bases not matched to a gene: 16. Germline-derived CDR1 and CDR2 are LGHDT and YNNKEL (reference sequence). CDR3 DNA: TGTGCCAGCAGCCAAGTTCCTCTAGCGGGAGTCGACATTTCTAATGAGCAGTTCTTC. Translating it yields CASSQVPLAGVDISNEQFF.

The chain couples TRBV6-5 to TRBJ2-7; 7 bases line up with TRBD1. Losses at the gene ends were 6 bases for V and 2 bases for J; bases not matched to a gene: 4. CDR1 is MNHEY, CDR2 SVGAGI, per germline. This CDR3 comprises 13 residues. The CDR3 protein is CASRAGQAYEQYF. CDR3 DNA sequence: TGTGCCAGCAGGGCAGGACAGGCCTACGAGCAGTACTTC.

The genes are TRBV24-1 and TRBJ2-3; D may be TRBD2 (5 bases). The V end lost 2 bases, the J end lost 6 bases, and 11 bases lay between the germline ends. Germline V CDR1 and CDR2: KGHDR, SFDVKD. This CDR3 region has 14 residues. CDR3 in DNA: TGTGCCACCAGTGATTCCATAGTAGCGGATACGCAGTATTTT. Translation gives CATSDSIVADTQYF.

V and J are TRBV6-2 or TRBV6-3 and TRBJ2-5; TRBD2 might be the D (5 bases). This CDR3 spans 13 amino acids. The germline CDR1 and CDR2 sequences are MNHEY and SVGEGT. Deletions cut 3 bases from V and 4 bases from J, with 9 bases between. The CDR3 here is CASSYRGRETQYF. CDR3 DNA: TGTGCCAGCAGTTATAGAGGGCGAGAGACCCAGTACTTC.